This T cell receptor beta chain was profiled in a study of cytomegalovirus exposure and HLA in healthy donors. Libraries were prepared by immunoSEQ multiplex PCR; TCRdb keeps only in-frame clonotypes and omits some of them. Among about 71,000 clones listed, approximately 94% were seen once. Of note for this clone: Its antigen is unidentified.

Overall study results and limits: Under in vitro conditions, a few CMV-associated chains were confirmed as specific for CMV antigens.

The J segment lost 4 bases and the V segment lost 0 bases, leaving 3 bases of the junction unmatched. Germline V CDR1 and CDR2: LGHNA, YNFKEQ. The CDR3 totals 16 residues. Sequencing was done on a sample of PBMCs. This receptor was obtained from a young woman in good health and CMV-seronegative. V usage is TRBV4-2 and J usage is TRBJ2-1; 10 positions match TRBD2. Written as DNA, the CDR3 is TGTGCCAGCAGCCAAGAGCAACTAGCGGGATACAATGAGCAGTTCTTC. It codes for CASSQEQLAGYNEQFF.